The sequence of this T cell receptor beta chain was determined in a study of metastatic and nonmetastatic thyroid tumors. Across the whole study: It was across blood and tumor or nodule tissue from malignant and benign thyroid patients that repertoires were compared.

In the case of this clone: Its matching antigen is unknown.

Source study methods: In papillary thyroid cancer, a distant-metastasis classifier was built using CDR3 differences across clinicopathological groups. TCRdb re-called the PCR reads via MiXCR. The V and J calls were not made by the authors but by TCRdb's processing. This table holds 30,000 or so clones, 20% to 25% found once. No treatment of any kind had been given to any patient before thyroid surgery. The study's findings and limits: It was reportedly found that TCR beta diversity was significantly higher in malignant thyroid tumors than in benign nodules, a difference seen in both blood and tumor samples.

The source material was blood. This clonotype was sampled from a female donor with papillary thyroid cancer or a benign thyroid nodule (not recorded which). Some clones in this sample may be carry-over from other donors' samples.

The CDR3 DNA reads as TGTGCCAGTAGTCCTACAGGGAAAATCTCCTACGAGCAGTACTTC. Protein: CASSPTGKISYEQYF. V usage is TRBV19 and J usage is TRBJ2-7; TRBD1 is a possible D gene (6 bases). The CDR3 length is 15 residues. Trimming shortened V by 5 bases and J by 0 bases, and 14 bases separated the two germline ends. The V gene's germline CDR1 is LNHDA and CDR2 SQIVND (reference sequence).